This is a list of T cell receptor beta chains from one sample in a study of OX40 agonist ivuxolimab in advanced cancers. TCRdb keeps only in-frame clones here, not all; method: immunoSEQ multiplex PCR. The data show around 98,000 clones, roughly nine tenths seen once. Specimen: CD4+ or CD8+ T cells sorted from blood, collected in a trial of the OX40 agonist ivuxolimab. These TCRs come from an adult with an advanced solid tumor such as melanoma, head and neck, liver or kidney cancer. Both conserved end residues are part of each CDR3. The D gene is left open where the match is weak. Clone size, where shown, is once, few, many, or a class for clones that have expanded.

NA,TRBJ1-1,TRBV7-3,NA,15,TGTGCCAGCAGCTTCGGGACACCGAGGAACACTGAAGCTTTCTTT,CASSFGTPRNTEAFF
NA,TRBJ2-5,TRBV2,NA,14,TGTGCCAGCAGTCTGGAGGGGCCCCAAGAGACCCAGTACTTC,CASSLEGPQETQYF
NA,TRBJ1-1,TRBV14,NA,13,TGTGCCAGCAGCCCGAGCATGAACACTGAAGCTTTCTTT,CASSPSMNTEAFF
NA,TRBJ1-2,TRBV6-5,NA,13,TGTGCCAGCAGGCCGGGAGCTAACTATGGCTACACCTTC,CASRPGANYGYTF
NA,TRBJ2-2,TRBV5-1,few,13,TGCGCCAGCAGCTTGGACGGAGCCGGGGAGCTGTTTTTT,CASSLDGAGELFF
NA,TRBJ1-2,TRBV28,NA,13,TGTGCCAGCAGTTTGCCGGGGAACTATGGCTACACCTTC,CASSLPGNYGYTF
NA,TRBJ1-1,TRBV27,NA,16,TGTGCCAGCAGTTTATCTCCTTGGACCTCTAACACTGAAGCTTTCTTT,CASSLSPWTSNTEAFF
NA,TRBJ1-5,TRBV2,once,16,TGTGCCAGCAGCGACGAAGCACTGTATAGCAATCAGCCCCAGCATTTT,CASSDEALYSNQPQHF
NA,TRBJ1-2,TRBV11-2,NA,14,TGTGCCAGCAGCTTTACGACAGGCCTTTATGGCTACACCTTC,CASSFTTGLYGYTF
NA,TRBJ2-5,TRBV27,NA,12,TGTGCCAGCAGTTTATATAGAGAGACCCAGTACTTC,CASSLYRETQYF
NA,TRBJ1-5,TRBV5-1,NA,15,TGCGCCAGCAGCTTGGTGGGGGCGCTGGATCAGCCCCAGCATTTT,CASSLVGALDQPQHF
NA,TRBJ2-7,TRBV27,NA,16,TGTGCCAGCAGTCCGACCTTGGGGGGTCCGGGAGAGGAGCAGTACTTC,CASSPTLGGPGEEQYF
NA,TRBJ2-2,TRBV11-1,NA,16,TGTGCCAGCAGCTTAGAGAGGGTGTTGAACACCGGGGAGCTGTTTTTT,CASSLERVLNTGELFF
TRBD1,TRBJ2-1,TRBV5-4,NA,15,TGTGCCAGCAGCAAGGGACAGGGGATGGGGAATGAGCAGTTCTTC,CASSKGQGMGNEQFF
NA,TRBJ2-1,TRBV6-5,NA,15,TGTGCCAGCAGTTACAGGGCACATACCTACAATGAGCAGTTCTTC,CASSYRAHTYNEQFF
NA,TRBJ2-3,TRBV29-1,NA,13,TGCAGCGCCCTTCCGGGCAGCACAGATACGCAGTATTTT,CSALPGSTDTQYF
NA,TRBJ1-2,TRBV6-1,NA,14,TGTGCCAGCAGTGAACCGACAAGGGGCTATGGCTACACCTTC,CASSEPTRGYGYTF
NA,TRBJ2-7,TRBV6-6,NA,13,TGTGCCAGCAGTTATTACCAGGGGGGCGAGCAGTACTTC,CASSYYQGGEQYF
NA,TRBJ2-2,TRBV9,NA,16,TGTGCCAGCAGCGTACGGTCAGGAGCGAACACCGGGGAGCTGTTTTTT,CASSVRSGANTGELFF
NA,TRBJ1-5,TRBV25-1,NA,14,TGTGCCAGCAGTGAAAGATCCATTAATCAGCCCCAGCATTTT,CASSERSINQPQHF
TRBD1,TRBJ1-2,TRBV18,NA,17,TGTGCCAGCTCCCCCGGACAGGCGCGATCCCGCTACTATGGCTACACCTTC,CASSPGQARSRYYGYTF
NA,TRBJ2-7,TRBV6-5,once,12,TGTGCCAGCAGTTACCGGTGGGGCGAGCAGTACTTC,CASSYRWGEQYF
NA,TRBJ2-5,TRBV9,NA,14,TGTGCCAGCAGCGCCGGCGTGGGCCGGGAGACCCAGTACTTC,CASSAGVGRETQYF
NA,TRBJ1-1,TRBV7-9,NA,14,TGTGCCAGCAGCTTAGAAATGTCGGGGGATGAAGCTTTCTTT,CASSLEMSGDEAFF
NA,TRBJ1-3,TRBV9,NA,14,TGTGCCAGCAGCGACCGGACTGGGGAGAACACCATATATTTT,CASSDRTGENTIYF
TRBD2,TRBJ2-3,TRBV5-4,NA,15,TGTGCCAGCAGCCGCGGGGGGCCTCGCACAGATACGCAGTATTTT,CASSRGGPRTDTQYF
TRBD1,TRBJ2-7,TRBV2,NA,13,TGTGCCAGCGGGGACAGGGTAACCTACGAGCAGTACTTC,CASGDRVTYEQYF
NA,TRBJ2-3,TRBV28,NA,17,TGTGCCAGCAGTTTAATGGGAGAGGGGACTAGCACAGATACGCAGTATTTT,CASSLMGEGTSTDTQYF
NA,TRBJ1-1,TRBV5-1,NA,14,TGCGCCAGCAGCTTGGGTCTGGCGAACACTGAAGCTTTCTTT,CASSLGLANTEAFF
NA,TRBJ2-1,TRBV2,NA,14,TGTGCCAGCAGTGGTGAGTGGGGGGGCCATGAGCAGTTCTTC,CASSGEWGGHEQFF
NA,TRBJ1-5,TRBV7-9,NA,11,TGTGCCAGCGGGAGCAATCAGCCCCAGCATTTT,CASGSNQPQHF
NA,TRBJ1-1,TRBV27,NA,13,TGTGCCAGCAGTTTATCGTCCGGTAAAATAGCTTTCTTT,CASSLSSGKIAFF
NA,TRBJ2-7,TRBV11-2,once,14,TGTGCCAGCAGCTTAGGACAGTTATCCTACGAGCAGTACTTC,CASSLGQLSYEQYF
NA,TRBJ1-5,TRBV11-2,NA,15,TGTGCCAGCAGCTTAGATGGACGATCGGGTCAGCCCCAGCATTTT,CASSLDGRSGQPQHF
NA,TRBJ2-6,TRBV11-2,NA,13,TGTGCCAGTAGAAAATCTGGGGCCAACGTCCTGACTTTC,CASRKSGANVLTF
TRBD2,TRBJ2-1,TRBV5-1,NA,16,TGCGCCAGCACCCCCGGGAGGGTTATTCCCTACAATGAGCAGTTCTTC,CASTPGRVIPYNEQFF
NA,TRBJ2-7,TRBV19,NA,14,TGTGCCCCTACCCCGGGGAACAGATCCTACGAGCAGTACTTC,CAPTPGNRSYEQYF
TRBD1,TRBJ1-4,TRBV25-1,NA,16,TGTGCCAGCAGTGAAGGGGCAGGGGGCCGCAATGAAAAACTGTTTTTT,CASSEGAGGRNEKLFF
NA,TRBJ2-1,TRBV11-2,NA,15,TGTGCCAGCAGCCTAGGACGGTGGGGGGTCAATGAGCAGTTCTTC,CASSLGRWGVNEQFF
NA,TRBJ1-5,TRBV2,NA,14,TGTGCCAGCAGGGCAGACGATAGCAATCAGCCCCAGCATTTT,CASRADDSNQPQHF
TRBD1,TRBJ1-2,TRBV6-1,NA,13,TGTGCCAGCAGTGCCGGACAGGATTATGGCTACACCTTC,CASSAGQDYGYTF
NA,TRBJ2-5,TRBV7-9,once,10,TGTGCCAGCAGCCTAGAGACCCAGTACTTC,CASSLETQYF
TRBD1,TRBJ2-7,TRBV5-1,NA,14,TGCGCCAGCAGCTTACAGGGGCAAGCCTACGAGCAGTACTTC,CASSLQGQAYEQYF
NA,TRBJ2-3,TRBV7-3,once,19,TGTGCCAGCAGCTCAAAGTATAGTGGGGGAACCACAAGCACAGATACGCAGTATTTT,CASSSKYSGGTTSTDTQYF